This TCR beta chain was identified during a study of shared clonotypes between healthy human individuals. It was CD45RO-negative cells, positively selected for CCR7, that made up naive CD8 cells, with terminally differentiated effector memory CD45RA+ cells excluded. With regard to this clone: Its antigen remains unidentified.

The CDR3 extends over 12 amino acids. Germline values: CDR1 SGHAT, CDR2 FQNNGV. The V and J ends lost 0 bases and 8 bases respectively, with 7 bases between them. On sorted subsets, replicate PCRs used 200 to 250 ng DNA, or 31,000 or so T cell genomes. The assay was immunoSEQ multiplex PCR, and TCRdb's table has in-frame clones only and misses some. The data hold some 2,000,000 clones, with less than 95% observed a single time. Study-level points and caveats: Sorted-subset sequencing was shown by rarefaction to be incomplete despite large depth. Non-shared clonotypes had lower generation probabilities than clonotypes shared by all four sorted-subset donors. Compared with memory subsets, naive subsets generally had larger estimated richness.

This TCR was recovered from a man aged 18-30 years in good health. Sequencing was done on a sample of naive CD8+ T cells sorted from blood. The rearrangement uses TRBV11-2 and TRBJ1-1; D gene ambiguous. The chain's CDR3 is CASSLDYGEAFF. CDR3 nucleotides: TGTGCCAGCAGCTTAGATTATGGGGAAGCTTTCTTT.